A selection of T cell receptor beta chains follows, all from one sample in a study of radiotherapy plus CTLA-4 blockade in lung cancer. Profiling relied on immunoSEQ multiplex PCR, and the TCRdb table lists in-frame clones only, not all of them. The data show 25,000 to 35,000 clones, with about 81% seen just once and 20% to 25% held by the top ten. Sequenced here: peripheral blood, sampled from a patient treated with radiotherapy plus ipilimumab. The receptors derive from a human donor with non-small cell lung cancer that progressed on radiotherapy plus ipilimumab. Both conserved end residues are trimmed from each CDR3. The D gene is left open where the match is weak.

J gene	V gene	D gene	CDR3 protein
TRBJ1-1	TRBV6-6	.	ASSYQGHLNAEAF
TRBJ1-1	TRBV7-2	.	ASSLQGRAF
TRBJ1-1	TRBV4-3	.	ASSQGRGESEAF
TRBJ2-7	TRBV27	TRBD1	ASSLKGQGYEQY
TRBJ2-1	TRBV19	.	ASRTQGDNEQF
TRBJ1-2	TRBV29-1	TRBD1	SVSGDSNSYGYT
TRBJ2-7	TRBV28	.	ASSLRSYEQY
TRBJ2-2	TRBV27	.	ASSSDWNTGELF
TRBJ2-3	TRBV7-8	TRBD2	ASSLAPRLAGRADTQY
TRBJ2-7	TRBV7-3	.	ASSPIGSSYEQY
TRBJ2-2	TRBV18	TRBD2	ASSLRASGTTGELF
TRBJ2-7	TRBV10-3	TRBD2	AISGSSGGIGREQY
TRBJ2-7	TRBV19	.	ASSDRQAYEQY
TRBJ2-3	TRBV7-2	TRBD2	ASSPHGTIGNTQY
TRBJ2-7	TRBV6-1	.	ASSGWDSGLVGEQY
TRBJ1-2	TRBV4-1	TRBD1	ASSQPFDRGMRDT
TRBJ2-2	TRBV9	TRBD2	ASSGLAGGPSGELF
TRBJ1-1	TRBV5-6	TRBD1	ASSQQGAPRAF
TRBJ1-2	TRBV28	TRBD1	ASSLFSGGIYGYT
TRBJ1-1	TRBV18	.	ASSPPGDTEAF
TRBJ1-1	TRBV7-2	TRBD1	ASSLIGTGGTEAF
TRBJ2-1	TRBV18	TRBD1	ASYRDRVYNEQF